This TCR beta chain is from a study of OX40 agonist ivuxolimab in advanced cancers. Generated by immunoSEQ multiplex PCR, the TCRdb table keeps only in-frame clones and is missing some. The table shows about 46,000 clones, with about nine tenths occurring only once. Deletions cut 7 bases from V and 3 bases from J, with 14 bases between. Germline lookup yields CDR1 ENHRY and CDR2 SYGVKD. The CDR3 runs 14 residues. This clone was seen only a few times. The receptor was isolated from an adult with an advanced solid tumor such as melanoma, head and neck, liver or kidney cancer. J is TRBJ2-3 and V is TRBV10-3; D call uncertain. The starting material was CD4+ or CD8+ T cells sorted from blood, obtained in a trial of the OX40 agonist ivuxolimab. CDR3 sequence: CAITADARTDTQYF. For the CDR3, the DNA is TGTGCCATCACGGCGGACGCCAGGACAGATACGCAGTATTTT.